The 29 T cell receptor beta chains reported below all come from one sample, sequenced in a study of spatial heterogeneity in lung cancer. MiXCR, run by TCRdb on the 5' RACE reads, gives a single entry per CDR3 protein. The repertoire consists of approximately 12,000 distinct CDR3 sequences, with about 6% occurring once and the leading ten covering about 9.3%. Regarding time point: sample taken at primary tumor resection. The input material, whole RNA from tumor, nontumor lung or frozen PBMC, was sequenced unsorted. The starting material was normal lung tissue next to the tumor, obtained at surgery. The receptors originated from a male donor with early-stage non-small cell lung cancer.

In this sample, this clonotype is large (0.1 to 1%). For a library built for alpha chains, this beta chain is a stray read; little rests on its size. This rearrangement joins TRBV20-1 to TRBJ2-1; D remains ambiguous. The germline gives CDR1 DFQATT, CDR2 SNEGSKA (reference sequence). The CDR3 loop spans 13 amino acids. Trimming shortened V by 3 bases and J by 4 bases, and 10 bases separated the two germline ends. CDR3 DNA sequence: TGCAGTGCTAGGCTCCGGATTTACAATGAGCAGTTCTTC. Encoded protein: CSARLRIYNEQFF.

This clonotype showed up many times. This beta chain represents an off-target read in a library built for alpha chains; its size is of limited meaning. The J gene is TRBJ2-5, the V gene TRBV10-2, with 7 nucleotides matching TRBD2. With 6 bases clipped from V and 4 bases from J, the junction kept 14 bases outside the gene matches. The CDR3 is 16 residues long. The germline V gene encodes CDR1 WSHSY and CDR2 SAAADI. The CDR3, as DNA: TGCGCCAGCAGGAGAAACTTCGCGGGAGATAGAGAGACCCAGTACTTC. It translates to CASRRNFAGDRETQYF.

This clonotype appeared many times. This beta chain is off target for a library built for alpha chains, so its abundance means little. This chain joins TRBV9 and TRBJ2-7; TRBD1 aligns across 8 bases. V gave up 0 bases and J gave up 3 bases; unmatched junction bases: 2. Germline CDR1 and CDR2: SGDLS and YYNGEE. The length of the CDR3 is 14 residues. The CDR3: CASSVGDRYYEQYF. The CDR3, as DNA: TGTGCCAGCAGCGTAGGGGACAGGTACTACGAGCAGTACTTC.

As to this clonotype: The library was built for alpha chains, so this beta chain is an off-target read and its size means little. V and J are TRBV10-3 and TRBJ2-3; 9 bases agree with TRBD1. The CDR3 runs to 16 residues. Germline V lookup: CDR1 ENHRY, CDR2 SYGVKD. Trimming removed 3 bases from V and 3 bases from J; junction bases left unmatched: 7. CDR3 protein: CAISDYWDRATDTQYF. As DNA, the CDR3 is TGTGCCATCAGTGACTACTGGGACAGGGCGACAGATACGCAGTATTTT.

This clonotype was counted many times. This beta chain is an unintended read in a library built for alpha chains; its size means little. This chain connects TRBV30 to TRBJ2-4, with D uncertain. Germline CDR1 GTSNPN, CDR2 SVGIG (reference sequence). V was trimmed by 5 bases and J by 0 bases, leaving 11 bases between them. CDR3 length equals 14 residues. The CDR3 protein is CAWHSKAAKNIQYF. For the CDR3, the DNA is TGTGCCTGGCATAGTAAGGCAGCCAAAAACATTCAGTACTTC.

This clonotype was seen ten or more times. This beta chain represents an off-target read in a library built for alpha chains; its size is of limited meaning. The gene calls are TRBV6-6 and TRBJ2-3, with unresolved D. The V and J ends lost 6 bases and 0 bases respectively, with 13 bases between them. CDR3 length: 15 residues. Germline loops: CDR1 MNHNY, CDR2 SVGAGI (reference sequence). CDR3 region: CASRPRTDSTDTQYF. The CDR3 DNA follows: TGTGCCAGCAGACCGAGGACGGATAGCACAGATACGCAGTATTTT.

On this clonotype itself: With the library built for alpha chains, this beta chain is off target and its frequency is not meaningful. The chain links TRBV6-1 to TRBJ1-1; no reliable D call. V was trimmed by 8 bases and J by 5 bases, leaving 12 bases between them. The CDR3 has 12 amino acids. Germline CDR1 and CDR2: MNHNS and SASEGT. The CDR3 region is CASGRESTEAFF. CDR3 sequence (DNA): TGTGCCAGCGGGAGGGAGAGTACTGAAGCTTTCTTT.

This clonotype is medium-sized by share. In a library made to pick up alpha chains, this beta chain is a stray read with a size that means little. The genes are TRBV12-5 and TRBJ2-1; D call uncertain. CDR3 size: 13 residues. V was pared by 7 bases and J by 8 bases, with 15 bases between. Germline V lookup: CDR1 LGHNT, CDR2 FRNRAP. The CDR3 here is CASVTHGPDEQFF. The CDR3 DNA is TGTGCTAGTGTTACTCACGGACCCGATGAGCAGTTCTTC.

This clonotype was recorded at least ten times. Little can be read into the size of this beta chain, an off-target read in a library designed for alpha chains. The CDR3 DNA sequence: TGTGCCAGCAGTGAGACTTCGACAGGGGATGAAAAACTGTTTTTT. Residues: CASSETSTGDEKLFF. This chain joins TRBV6-1 and TRBJ1-4; 8 nucleotides align to TRBD1. After removal of 3 bases from V and 6 bases from J, the junction contained 6 bases not matched to a gene. The CDR3 is 15 residues long. Germline CDR1 and CDR2: MNHNS and SASEGT.

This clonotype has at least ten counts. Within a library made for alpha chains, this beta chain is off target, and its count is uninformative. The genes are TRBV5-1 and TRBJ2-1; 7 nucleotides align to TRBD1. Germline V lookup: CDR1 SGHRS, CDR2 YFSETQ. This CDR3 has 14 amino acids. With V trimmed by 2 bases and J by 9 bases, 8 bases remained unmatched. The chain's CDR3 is CASSFSQGVGEQFF. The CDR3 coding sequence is TGCGCCAGCAGCTTTAGCCAGGGGGTGGGTGAGCAGTTCTTC.

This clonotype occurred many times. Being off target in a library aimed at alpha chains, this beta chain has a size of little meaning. The CDR3 here is CAISEKQGEGTEAFF. In DNA, the CDR3 is TGTGCCATCAGTGAGAAACAGGGAGAAGGAACTGAAGCTTTCTTT. The rearrangement links TRBV10-3 to TRBJ1-1, with TRBD1 as a possible D gene (6 bases). Germline V gives CDR1 ENHRY, CDR2 SYGVKD. The ends were cut back, 2 bases at V and 5 bases at J, with 15 bases in the middle. The CDR3 extends over 15 amino acids.

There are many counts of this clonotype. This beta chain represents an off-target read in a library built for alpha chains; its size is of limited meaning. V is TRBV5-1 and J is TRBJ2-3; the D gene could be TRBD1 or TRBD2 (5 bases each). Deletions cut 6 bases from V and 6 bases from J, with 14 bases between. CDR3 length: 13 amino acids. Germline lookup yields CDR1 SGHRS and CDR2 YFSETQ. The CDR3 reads CASNQGTKDTQYF. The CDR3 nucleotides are TGCGCCAGCAACCAAGGGACGAAGGATACGCAGTATTTT.

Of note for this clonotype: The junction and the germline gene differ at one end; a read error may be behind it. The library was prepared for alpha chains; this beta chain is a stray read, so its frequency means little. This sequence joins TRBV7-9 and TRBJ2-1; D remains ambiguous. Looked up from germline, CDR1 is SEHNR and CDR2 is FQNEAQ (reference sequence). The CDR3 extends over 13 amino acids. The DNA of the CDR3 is TGTGCCAGCAGCGTAAGAGGTGACAATGAGCAGTGCTTC. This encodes CASSVRGDNEQCF.

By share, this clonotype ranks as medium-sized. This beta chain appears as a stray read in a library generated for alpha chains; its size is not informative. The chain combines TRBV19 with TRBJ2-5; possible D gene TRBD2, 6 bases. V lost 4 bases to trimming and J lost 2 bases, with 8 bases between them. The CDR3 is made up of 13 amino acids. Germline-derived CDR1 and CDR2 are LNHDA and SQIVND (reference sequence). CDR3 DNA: TGTGCCAGTAGTACCGGGAGTCAAGAGACCCAGTACTTC. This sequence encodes CASSTGSQETQYF.

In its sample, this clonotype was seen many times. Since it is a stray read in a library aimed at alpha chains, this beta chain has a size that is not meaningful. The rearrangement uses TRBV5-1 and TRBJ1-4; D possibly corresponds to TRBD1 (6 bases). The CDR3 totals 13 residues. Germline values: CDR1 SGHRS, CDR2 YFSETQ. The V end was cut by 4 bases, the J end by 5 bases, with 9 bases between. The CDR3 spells CASSGGQNEKLFF. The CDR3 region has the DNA TGCGCCAGCAGCGGGGGCCAAAATGAAAAACTGTTTTTT.

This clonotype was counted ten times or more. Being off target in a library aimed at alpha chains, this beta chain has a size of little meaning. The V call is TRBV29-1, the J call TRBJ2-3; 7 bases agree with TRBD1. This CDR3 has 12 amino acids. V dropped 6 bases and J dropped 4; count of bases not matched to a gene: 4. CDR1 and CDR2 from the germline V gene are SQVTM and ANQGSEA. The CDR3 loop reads CSVSTGSDTQYF. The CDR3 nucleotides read TGCAGCGTGTCGACAGGGTCAGATACGCAGTATTTT.

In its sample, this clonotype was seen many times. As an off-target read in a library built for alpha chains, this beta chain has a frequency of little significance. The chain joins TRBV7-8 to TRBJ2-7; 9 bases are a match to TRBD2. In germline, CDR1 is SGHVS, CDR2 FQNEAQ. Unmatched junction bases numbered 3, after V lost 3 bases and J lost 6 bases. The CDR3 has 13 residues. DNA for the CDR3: TGTGCCAGCAGCTTGGGACTAGCAGCCGAGCAGTACTTC. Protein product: CASSLGLAAEQYF.

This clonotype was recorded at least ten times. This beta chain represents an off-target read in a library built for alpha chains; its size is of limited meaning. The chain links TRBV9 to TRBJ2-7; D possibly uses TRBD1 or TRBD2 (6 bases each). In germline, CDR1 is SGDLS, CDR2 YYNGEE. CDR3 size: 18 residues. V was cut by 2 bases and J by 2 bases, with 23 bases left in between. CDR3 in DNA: TGTGCCAGCAGCGTCTCCCCCTTGGGGGGCAGGGAAGCCTACGAGCAGTACTTC. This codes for CASSVSPLGGREAYEQYF.

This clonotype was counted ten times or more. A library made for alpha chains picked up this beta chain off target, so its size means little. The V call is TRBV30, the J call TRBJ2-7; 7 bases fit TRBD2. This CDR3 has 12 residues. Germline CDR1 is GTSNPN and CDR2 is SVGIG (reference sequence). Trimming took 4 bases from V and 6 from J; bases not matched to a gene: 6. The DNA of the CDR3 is TGTGCCTGGAACCCGGGGGGACGCGAGCAGTACTTC. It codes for CAWNPGGREQYF.

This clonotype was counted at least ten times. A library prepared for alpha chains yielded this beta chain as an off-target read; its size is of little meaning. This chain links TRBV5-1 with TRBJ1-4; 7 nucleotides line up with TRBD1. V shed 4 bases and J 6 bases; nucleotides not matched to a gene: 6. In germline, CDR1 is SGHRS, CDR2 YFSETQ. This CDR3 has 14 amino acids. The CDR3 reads CASSVSTGDEKLFF. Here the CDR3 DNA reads TGCGCCAGCAGCGTATCTACAGGGGATGAAAAACTGTTTTTT.

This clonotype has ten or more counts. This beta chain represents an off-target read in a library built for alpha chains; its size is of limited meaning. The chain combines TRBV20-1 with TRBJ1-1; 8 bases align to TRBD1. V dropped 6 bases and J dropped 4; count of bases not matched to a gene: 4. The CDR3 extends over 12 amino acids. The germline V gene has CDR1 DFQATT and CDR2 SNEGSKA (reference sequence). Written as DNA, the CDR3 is TGCAGTGCCTTCGACAGGGGCACTGAAGCTTTCTTT. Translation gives CSAFDRGTEAFF.

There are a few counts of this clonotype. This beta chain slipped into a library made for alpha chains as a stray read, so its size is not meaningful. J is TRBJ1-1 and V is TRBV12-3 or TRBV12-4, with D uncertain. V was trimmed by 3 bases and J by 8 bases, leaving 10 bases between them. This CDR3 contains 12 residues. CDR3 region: CASSLDQPEAFF. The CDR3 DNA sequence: TGTGCCAGCAGTTTGGACCAGCCGGAAGCTTTCTTT.

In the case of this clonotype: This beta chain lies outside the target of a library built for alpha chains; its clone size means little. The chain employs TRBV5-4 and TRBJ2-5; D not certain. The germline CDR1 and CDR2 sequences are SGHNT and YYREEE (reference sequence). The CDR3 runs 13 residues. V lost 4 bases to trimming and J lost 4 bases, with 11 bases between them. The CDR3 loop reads CASSPALRETQYF. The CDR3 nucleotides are TGTGCCAGCAGCCCCGCCCTCCGAGAGACCCAGTACTTC.

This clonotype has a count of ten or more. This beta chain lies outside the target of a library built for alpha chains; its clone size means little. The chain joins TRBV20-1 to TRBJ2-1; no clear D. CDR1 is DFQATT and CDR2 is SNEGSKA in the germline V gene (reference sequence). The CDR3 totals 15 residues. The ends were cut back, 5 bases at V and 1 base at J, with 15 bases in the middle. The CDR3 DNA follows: TGCAGTGCTTTTGATGGGTCACGGTCCTACAATGAGCAGTTCTTC. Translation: CSAFDGSRSYNEQFF.

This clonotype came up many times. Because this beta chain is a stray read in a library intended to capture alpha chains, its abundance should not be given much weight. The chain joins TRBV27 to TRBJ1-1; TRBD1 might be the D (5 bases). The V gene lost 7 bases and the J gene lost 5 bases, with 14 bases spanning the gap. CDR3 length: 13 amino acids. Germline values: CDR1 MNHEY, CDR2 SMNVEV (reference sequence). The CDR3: CASKDRARTEAFF. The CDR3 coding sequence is TGTGCCAGCAAAGACAGAGCGAGGACTGAAGCTTTCTTT.

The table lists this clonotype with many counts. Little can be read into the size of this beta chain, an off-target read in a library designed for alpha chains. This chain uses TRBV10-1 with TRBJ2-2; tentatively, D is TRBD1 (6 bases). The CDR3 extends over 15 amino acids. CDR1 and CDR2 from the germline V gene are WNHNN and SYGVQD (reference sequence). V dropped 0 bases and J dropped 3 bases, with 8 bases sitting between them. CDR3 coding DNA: TGCGCCAGCAGTGAGTCCCCAGGGGACACCGGGGAGCTGTTTTTT. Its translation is CASSESPGDTGELFF.

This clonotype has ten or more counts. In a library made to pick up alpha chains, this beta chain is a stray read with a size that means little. CDR3 DNA: TGTGCCAGCCAGGAGGGACAGGTGACTAAAGCTTTCTTT. This sequence encodes CASQEGQVTKAFF. The chain carries TRBV27 and TRBJ1-1, with TRBD1 matching over 8 bases. The germline gives CDR1 MNHEY, CDR2 SMNVEV (reference sequence). After removal of 8 bases from V and 9 bases from J, the junction contained 11 bases not matched to a gene. The CDR3 sequence is 13 residues long.

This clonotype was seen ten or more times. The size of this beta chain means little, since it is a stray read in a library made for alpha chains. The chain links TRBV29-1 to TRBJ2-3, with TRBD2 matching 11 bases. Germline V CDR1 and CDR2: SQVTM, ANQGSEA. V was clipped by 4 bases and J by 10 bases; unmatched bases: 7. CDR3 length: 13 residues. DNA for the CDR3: TGCAGCGTTGTGGAGGGTAGCGGGAGGGCGCAGTATTTT. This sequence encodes CSVVEGSGRAQYF.

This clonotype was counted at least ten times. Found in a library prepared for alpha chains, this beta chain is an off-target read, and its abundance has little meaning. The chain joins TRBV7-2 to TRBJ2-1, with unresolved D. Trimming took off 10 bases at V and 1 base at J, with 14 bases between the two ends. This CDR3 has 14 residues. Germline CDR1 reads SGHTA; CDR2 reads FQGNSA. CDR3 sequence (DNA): TGTGCCACCGCCCGTTTATTATCCTACAATGAGCAGTTCTTC. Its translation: CATARLLSYNEQFF.